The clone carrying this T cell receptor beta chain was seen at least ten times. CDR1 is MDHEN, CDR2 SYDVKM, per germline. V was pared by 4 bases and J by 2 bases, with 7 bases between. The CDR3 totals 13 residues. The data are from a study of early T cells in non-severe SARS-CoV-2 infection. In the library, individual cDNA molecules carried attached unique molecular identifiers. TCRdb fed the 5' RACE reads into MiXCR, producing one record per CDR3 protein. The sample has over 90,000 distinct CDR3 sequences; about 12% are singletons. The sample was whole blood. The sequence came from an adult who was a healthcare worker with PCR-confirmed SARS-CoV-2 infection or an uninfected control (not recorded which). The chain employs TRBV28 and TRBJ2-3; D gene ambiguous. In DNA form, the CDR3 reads TGTGCCAGCAGTTCTACTCTCACAGATACGCAGTATTTT. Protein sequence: CASSSTLTDTQYF.